This T cell receptor beta chain was obtained from a study of CD4+ T cells in melanoma. Broader study findings: A reported correlation linked neoantigen-specific CD4+ T cells to CD8+, macrophage and B cell function. In melanoma, neoantigen-specific CD4+ T cells reportedly differed in differentiation state.

With respect to this clone: What it recognizes is unknown.

Trimming took off 1 base at V and 4 bases at J, with 7 bases between the two ends. CDR1 is SGHTA, CDR2 FQGTGA, per germline. This CDR3 comprises 13 residues. The table came from immunoSEQ multiplex PCR; TCRdb's copy has only in-frame clones and leaves some out. The table records around 50,000 clones, roughly 89% of them present only once. The V gene is TRBV7-3, the J gene TRBJ1-1, with D hard to call. The TCR comes from a human donor with melanoma. Sequencing input: peripheral blood. The CDR3, as DNA: TGTGCCAGCAGCTTAAGTGAAGGCACTGAAGCTTTCTTT. Residues: CASSLSEGTEAFF.